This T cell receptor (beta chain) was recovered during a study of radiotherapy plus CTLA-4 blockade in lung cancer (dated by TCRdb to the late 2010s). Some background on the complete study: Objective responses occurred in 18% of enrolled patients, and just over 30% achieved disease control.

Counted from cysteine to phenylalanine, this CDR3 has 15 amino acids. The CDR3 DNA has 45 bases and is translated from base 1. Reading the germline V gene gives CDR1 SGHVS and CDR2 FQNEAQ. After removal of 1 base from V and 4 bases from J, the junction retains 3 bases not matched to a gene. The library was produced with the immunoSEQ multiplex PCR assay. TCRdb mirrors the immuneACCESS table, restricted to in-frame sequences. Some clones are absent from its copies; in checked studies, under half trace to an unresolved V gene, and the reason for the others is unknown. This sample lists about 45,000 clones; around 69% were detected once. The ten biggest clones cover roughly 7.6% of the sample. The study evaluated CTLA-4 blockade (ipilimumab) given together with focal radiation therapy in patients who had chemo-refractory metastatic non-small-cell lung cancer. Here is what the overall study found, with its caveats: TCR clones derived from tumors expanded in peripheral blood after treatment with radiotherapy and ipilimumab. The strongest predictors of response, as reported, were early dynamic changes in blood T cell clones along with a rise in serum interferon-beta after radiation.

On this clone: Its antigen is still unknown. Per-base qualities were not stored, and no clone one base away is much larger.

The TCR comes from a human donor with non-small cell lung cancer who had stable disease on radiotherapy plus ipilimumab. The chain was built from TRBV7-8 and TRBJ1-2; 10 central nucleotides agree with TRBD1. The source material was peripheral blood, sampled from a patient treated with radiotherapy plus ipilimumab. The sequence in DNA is TGTGCCAGCAGCTTAGAGAGGACAGGGGGCTATGGCTACACCTTC. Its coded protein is CASSLERTGGYGYTF.